This T cell receptor (beta chain) was documented in a study of T cell changes during pregnancy in multiple sclerosis. Using immunoSEQ multiplex PCR, the repertoire was profiled, and TCRdb retains in-frame clones only, with some absent. The sample carries around 79,000 clones, just over 90% recorded once. The V gene lost 6 bases and the J gene lost 5 bases, with 13 bases spanning the gap. This CDR3 comprises 13 residues. Germline CDR1 reads MNHEY; CDR2 reads SMNVEV (reference sequence). The source was CD4+ T cells from peripheral blood mononuclear cells, collected in the second trimester of pregnancy. V usage is TRBV27 and J usage is TRBJ2-5; D not resolved. This TCR derives from a female donor with multiple sclerosis, enrolled in a pregnancy study. CDR3 sequence (DNA): TGTGCCAGCAGCGGAACAGTGTACGAGACCCAGTACTTC. Protein product: CASSGTVYETQYF.